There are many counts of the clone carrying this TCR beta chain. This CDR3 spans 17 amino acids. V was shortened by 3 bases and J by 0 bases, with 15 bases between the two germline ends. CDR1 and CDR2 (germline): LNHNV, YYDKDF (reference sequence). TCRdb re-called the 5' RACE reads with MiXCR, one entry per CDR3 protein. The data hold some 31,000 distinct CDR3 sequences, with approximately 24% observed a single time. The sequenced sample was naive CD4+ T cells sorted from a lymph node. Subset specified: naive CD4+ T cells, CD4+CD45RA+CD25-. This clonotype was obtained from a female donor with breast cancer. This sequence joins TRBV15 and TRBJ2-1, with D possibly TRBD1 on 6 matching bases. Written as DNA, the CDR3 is TGTGCCACCAGCAGGGGGTACAGGGCTAGCTCCTACAATGAGCAGTTCTTC. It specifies CATSRGYRASSYNEQFF.